A selection of T cell receptor beta chains follows, all from one sample in a study of control samples from healthy donors and cancer patients. The protocol was immunoSEQ multiplex PCR, while the TCRdb copy is restricted to in-frame clones and leaves out a portion. This sample has 65,000 to 80,000 clones, with roughly 90% found just once. The source material was PBMCs. The receptor source for this set is a woman aged 60-75 years with head and neck cancer. Each CDR3 is given without its conserved first and last residue.

V,CDR3
TRBV29-1,SVLAGGADTQY
TRBV7-8,ASSLDDYGYT
TRBV4-2,ASSQTSGRPDTQY
TRBV5-1,ASSLEAGETGELF
TRBV10-2,ASSESYGEATQY
TRBV19,ASSTRGYQH
TRBV7-8,ASSLQGPGEQY
TRBV19,ASSMQANTGELF
TRBV3-1/TRBV3-2,ASSFRDRSANTGELF
TRBV28,ASSLSWRGSYEQY
TRBV5-1,ASSSTLAGEGNEQF
TRBV6-4,ASSPRVGGHTEAF
TRBV5-4,ASSLDHTEQY
TRBV19,ASSIEAQDNYGYT
TRBV5-1,ASSLGSGGHEKLF
TRBV3-1/TRBV3-2,ASRLETSVTDTQY
TRBV14,ASSHPKGTGGAYTEAF
TRBV9,ASSVGGGSWTGELF
TRBV30,AWSLGARGEQY
TRBV29-1,SVPGLAGNEQF
TRBV4-3,ASSQVEGTGEQY
TRBV6-5,ASSYSPLVGSSTQY
TRBV3-1/TRBV3-2,ASSQTLNTEAF
TRBV7-2,ASSLAQGPYEQY
TRBV29-1,SVEGRNTGELF
TRBV3-1/TRBV3-2,ASSLRTGIEQY
TRBV5-6,ASSTGTGGHKFSGNTIY
TRBV5-1,ASKSGTIYNEQF
TRBV30,AWSRLLAGANEQF
TRBV27,ASSPQGGNEQF
TRBV18,ASSPQGAKNIQY
TRBV14,ASSQDLGGTKQF
TRBV21-1,ASSKARKGRVAGPYNEQF
TRBV7-8,ATQSGGGSDEQY
TRBV9,ASSQTTLETQY
TRBV7-2,ASSLVFSAAFGYGYT
TRBV18,ASSPGQGSGNTIY
TRBV6-5,ASSYSSGTAGELF
TRBV13,ASSPGLAGIYEQY
TRBV7-6,ASSLARGAGELF
TRBV5-1,ASSPYRGIADLSVWEQY